The 10 T cell receptor beta chains presented below share a single source sample, sequenced in a study of T-cell reconstitution after alpha-beta-depleted transplantation in children. The library targeted TCRbeta and was prepared with unique molecular identifiers. From the PCR reads, TCRdb called clonotypes with MiXCR, one entry per CDR3 protein. The top ten clones hold about 20% of a sample with approximately 89,000 distinct CDR3 sequences, about a sixth of them seen once. The sample here was PBMCs, mostly from graft donor cells, taken 180 days after TCRalphabeta/CD19-depleted stem cell transplant. The receptors were gathered from a male patient aged 2-9 years who had a stem cell transplant for acute lymphoblastic leukemia, so the T cells may come from the graft donor.

The chain recombines TRBV20-1 with TRBJ2-7; 11 bases map to TRBD1. The germline gives CDR1 DFQATT, CDR2 SNEGSKA (reference sequence). CDR3 length equals 14 residues. The V segment lost 6 bases and the J segment 6 bases; nucleotides outside the gene matches: 10. The chain's CDR3 is CSAVAGTGGFEQYF. The DNA of the CDR3 is TGCAGTGCCGTAGCCGGGACAGGGGGGTTCGAGCAGTACTTC.

This clonotype was observed a handful of times. V usage is TRBV11-2 and J usage is TRBJ2-1; 7 bases fit TRBD2. The CDR3 has 19 amino acids. Germline values: CDR1 SGHAT, CDR2 FQNNGV. The V segment lost 7 bases and the J segment 6 bases; nucleotides outside the gene matches: 24. CDR3 coding DNA: TGTGCCAGCACCCTAAGCGGGACTAACCCCCGGTGGGGTTCCAATGAGCAGTTCTTC. It codes for CASTLSGTNPRWGSNEQFF.

The chain couples TRBV5-1 to TRBJ2-5, with D perhaps TRBD1 (6 bases). The V and J ends lost 6 bases and 5 bases respectively, with 17 bases between them. The CDR3 covers 14 residues. Germline V gene data show CDR1 as SGHRS and CDR2 as YFSETQ. CDR3 residues: CASTMTGSEETQYF. CDR3 DNA sequence: TGCGCCAGCACGATGACAGGCTCTGAGGAGACCCAGTACTTC.

This clonotype was observed many times. The V gene is TRBV5-1, the J gene TRBJ2-5; 7 bases agree with TRBD2. This CDR3 has 15 residues. Germline CDR1 reads SGHRS; CDR2 reads YFSETQ. J gave up 1 base and V 1 base, and 4 bases lay outside the gene matches. The CDR3 DNA sequence: TGCGCCAGCAGCTTGTCTACTAGCGCCCAAGAGACCCAGTACTTC. Translated, it gives CASSLSTSAQETQYF. Full variable domain (remainder filled in from reference TRBV5-1 and TRBJ2-5): KAGVTQTPRYLIKTRGQQVTLSCSPISGHRSVSWYQQTPGQGLQFLFEYFSETQRNKGNFPGRFSGRQFSNSRSEMNVSTLELGDSALYLCASSLSTSAQETQYFGPGTRLLVL.

The rearrangement links TRBV6-5 to TRBJ2-7; possible D gene TRBD1, 5 bases. Germline-derived CDR1 and CDR2 are MNHEY and SVGAGI. V lost 2 bases and J lost 3, with 5 bases in between. This CDR3 region has 12 residues. For the CDR3, the DNA is TGTGCCAGCAGTTACACAGGCTACGAGCAGTACTTC. Its translation is CASSYTGYEQYF.

The chain links TRBV20-1 to TRBJ1-1, with a tentative D call TRBD1 (6 bases). The length of the CDR3 is 15 residues. Germline V CDR1 and CDR2: DFQATT, SNEGSKA (reference sequence). The V end lost 8 bases, the J end lost 6 bases, and 25 bases lay between the germline ends. DNA for the CDR3: TGCAGTCTTAGACCGAAGGGGGAAAGGAGGCCTGAAGCTTTCTTT. Its translation is CSLRPKGERRPEAFF.

The table lists this clonotype with many counts. Just one base apart from a much larger clone, this may be a read error. The chain couples TRBV7-9 to TRBJ2-2; no firm D call. Germline CDR1 and CDR2: SEHNR and FQNEAQ (reference sequence). The CDR3 contains 12 residues. V lost 2 bases and J lost 6, with 4 bases in between. The CDR3 nucleotides read TGTGCCAGCAGCTTATTTCCCGGGGAGCTGTTTTTT. Residues: CASSLFPGELFF.

The chain has TRBV7-6 and TRBJ2-5, with D hard to call. The CDR3 spans 15 residues. Germline V gene data show CDR1 as SGHVS and CDR2 as FNYEAQ. As DNA, the CDR3 is TGTGGCCCGGCTTGGCAGCGTAACTACCAAGAGACCCAGTACTTC. Protein product: CGPAWQRNYQETQYF. The full variable domain, in which reference TRBV7-6 and TRBJ2-5 provide the parts outside the CDR3, is GAGVSQSPRYKVTKRGQDVALRCDPISGHVSLYWYRQALGQGPEFLTYFNYEAQQDKSGLPNDRFSAERPEGSISTLTIQRTEQRDSAMYRCGPAWQRNYQETQYFGPGTRLLVL.

This clonotype came up a few times. The chain joins TRBV14 to TRBJ2-7; possibly TRBD2 for D (5 bases). This CDR3 has 17 residues. The V end was cut by 0 bases, the J end by 0 bases, with 15 bases between. Looked up from germline, CDR1 is SGHDN and CDR2 is FVKESK. CDR3 sequence reads: CASSQEFGRVSSYEQYF. The CDR3 region has the DNA TGTGCCAGCAGCCAAGAGTTCGGGCGGGTGAGCTCCTACGAGCAGTACTTC.

V and J are TRBV20-1 and TRBJ2-7, with TRBD2 identical over 10 bases. Germline lookup yields CDR1 DFQATT and CDR2 SNEGSKA (reference sequence). This CDR3 comprises 16 residues. The V segment lost 0 bases and the J segment 0 bases; nucleotides outside the gene matches: 5. CDR3 in amino acids: CSARELAGLSSYEQYF. The CDR3, as DNA: TGCAGTGCTAGAGAACTAGCGGGGTTGAGCTCCTACGAGCAGTACTTC.